One sample yielded the 26 T cell receptor beta chains listed below, sequenced in a study of cytomegalovirus exposure and HLA in healthy donors. PCR was performed using 60 Vbeta and 13 Jbeta primers. Generated by immunoSEQ multiplex PCR, the TCRdb table keeps only in-frame clones and is missing some. Found here are over 200,000 clones, 75% to 85% of them singletons; the top ten hold around 2.9%. Sequenced material: PBMCs. The receptors were gathered from an older woman in good health and CMV-seropositive.

V and J are TRBV5-1 and TRBJ1-5; no reliable D call. Per germline, CDR1 SGHRS and CDR2 YFSETQ. V lost 0 bases, J lost 0 bases, and 7 bases lay in between. There are 15 residues in the CDR3. CDR3 protein: CASSLDSYSNQPQHF. CDR3 DNA: TGCGCCAGCAGCTTGGACAGCTATAGCAATCAGCCCCAGCATTTT. The full variable domain, its missing parts supplied by reference TRBV5-1 and TRBJ1-5, is KAGVTQTPRYLIKTRGQQVTLSCSPISGHRSVSWYQQTPGQGLQFLFEYFSETQRNKGNFPGRFSGRQFSNSRSEMNVSTLELGDSALYLCASSLDSYSNQPQHFGDGTRLSIL.

V gene TRBV11-3 combines with J gene TRBJ1-1, with D perhaps TRBD1 (6 bases). Trimming took 1 base from V and 8 from J, leaving 11 bases between them. The CDR3 consists of 13 residues. Per germline, CDR1 SGHNT and CDR2 YENEEA. The CDR3 DNA is TGTGCCAGCAGCTTAGTAGGGGGTTCGGAAGCTTTCTTT. Translated, it gives CASSLVGGSEAFF.

This chain links TRBV5-1 with TRBJ2-1; TRBD2 might be the D (5 bases). Germline-derived CDR1 and CDR2 are SGHRS and YFSETQ. Trimming shortened V by 9 bases and J by 0 bases, and 16 bases separated the two germline ends. This CDR3 is built from 15 residues. CDR3 sequence: CANHTRAVSYNEQFF. Here the CDR3 DNA reads TGCGCCAACCATACTAGGGCAGTCTCCTACAATGAGCAGTTCTTC.

The V gene is TRBV4-2, the J gene TRBJ1-2; possibly TRBD1 for D (6 bases). V shed 0 bases and J shed 5 bases, with 13 bases lying between them. The CDR3 has 15 amino acids. CDR1 LGHNA and CDR2 YNFKEQ come from the germline V gene. Written as DNA, the CDR3 is TGTGCCAGCAGCCAAGAGACAGGCACCAATTATGGCTACACCTTC. Translated, it gives CASSQETGTNYGYTF.

The table lists this clone with a few counts. This rearrangement joins TRBV18 to TRBJ2-1, with 10 bases identical to TRBD2. With V trimmed by 3 bases and J by 4 bases, 6 bases remained unmatched. This CDR3 spans 16 amino acids. Germline V gives CDR1 KGHSH, CDR2 LQKENI. CDR3: CASSPLAGGQYNEQFF. CDR3 coding DNA: TGTGCCAGCTCACCCTTAGCGGGGGGTCAATACAATGAGCAGTTCTTC.

CDR3 residues: CASSQAGGNTEAFF. The CDR3 DNA follows: TGTGCCAGTAGTCAGGCGGGGGGGAACACTGAAGCTTTCTTT. This sequence joins TRBV19 and TRBJ1-1; D is perhaps TRBD1 (5 bases). Germline V gene lookup returns CDR1 LNHDA and CDR2 SQIVND (reference sequence). With 5 bases removed from V and 1 base from J, the gap between germline ends came to 11 bases. The CDR3 covers 14 residues. The entire variable domain, with the rest obtained from reference TRBV19 and TRBJ1-1, is as follows: DGGITQSPKYLFRKEGQNVTLSCEQNLNHDAMYWYRQDPGQGLRLIYYSQIVNDFQKGDIAEGYSVSREKKESFPLTVTSAQKNPTAFYLCASSQAGGNTEAFFGQGTRLTVV.

This clone occurred a few times. The rearrangement joins TRBV10-3 to TRBJ2-3; 7 nucleotides match TRBD2. The ends lost 2 bases at V and 2 bases at J; junction bases unmatched: 13. CDR1 ENHRY and CDR2 SYGVKD come from the germline V gene. The CDR3 is 18 amino acids. CDR3 loop: CAISEMINSGSYTDTQYF. CDR3 nucleotide sequence: TGTGCCATCAGTGAGATGATAAATAGCGGGTCCTACACAGATACGCAGTATTTT.

V gene TRBV11-2 combines with J gene TRBJ1-1, with TRBD1 identical over 9 bases. Looked up from germline, CDR1 is SGHAT and CDR2 is FQNNGV. Trimming removed 3 bases from V and 11 bases from J; junction bases left unmatched: 16. CDR3 size: 16 residues. CDR3: CASSFTGTGSGRGAFF. Here the CDR3 DNA reads TGTGCCAGCAGCTTTACCGGGACAGGGTCGGGGCGAGGGGCTTTCTTT.

This clone came up a few times. The CDR3, as DNA: TGTGCCATCAGTGGAAGGGACAGAAATAATTCACCCCTCCACTTT. It translates to CAISGRDRNNSPLHF. This rearrangement joins TRBV10-3 to TRBJ1-6; TRBD1 matches at 7 bases. In germline, CDR1 is ENHRY, CDR2 SYGVKD. V lost 4 bases, J lost 5 bases, and 5 bases stayed unmatched. This CDR3 comprises 15 residues.

The chain is built from TRBV19 and TRBJ1-1; D might be TRBD1 (5 bases). Germline V gene data show CDR1 as LNHDA and CDR2 as SQIVND (reference sequence). The CDR3 is 17 residues long. Trimming pared 6 bases from V and 3 bases from J, leaving 23 bases between. CDR3 bases: TGTGCCAGTAGCCAACAGGTCACAGGAGCATCGCACACTGAAGCTTTCTTT. Translated: CASSQQVTGASHTEAFF.

The chain is built from TRBV20-1 and TRBJ2-2; D is ambiguous. Germline V gene data show CDR1 as DFQATT and CDR2 as SNEGSKA (reference sequence). V shed 4 bases and J shed 5 bases, with 5 bases lying between them. This CDR3 comprises 11 residues. CDR3 nucleotides: TGCAGTGCTATGAGGACCGGGGAGCTGTTTTTT. Its protein is CSAMRTGELFF.

This clone was seen once. The chain recombines TRBV19 with TRBJ2-7, with D possibly being TRBD2 (6 bases). Trimming took 3 bases from V and 0 from J, leaving 12 bases between them. The germline CDR1 and CDR2 sequences are LNHDA and SQIVND (reference sequence). The CDR3 extends over 15 amino acids. In DNA, the CDR3 is TGTGCCAGTAGTATTTGGGGGAGGAACTCCTACGAGCAGTACTTC. Its translation is CASSIWGRNSYEQYF.

This clone occurred a few times. J is TRBJ1-2 and V is TRBV5-1, with 7 nucleotides matching TRBD1. V shed 5 bases and J 2 bases; nucleotides not matched to a gene: 3. The CDR3 extends over 13 amino acids. CDR1 SGHRS and CDR2 YFSETQ come from the germline V gene. CDR3 loop: CASSTGANYGYTF. The CDR3 DNA sequence: TGCGCCAGCAGTACAGGGGCAAACTATGGCTACACCTTC.

The rearrangement links TRBV19 to TRBJ1-2, with 7 bases aligning to TRBD1. This CDR3 has 14 residues. Germline V gene lookup returns CDR1 LNHDA and CDR2 SQIVND (reference sequence). Trimming removed 4 bases from V and 2 bases from J; junction bases left unmatched: 4. The CDR3 spells CASSRQGSNYGYTF. The CDR3 DNA sequence: TGTGCCAGTAGTAGACAGGGATCAAACTATGGCTACACCTTC.

The rearrangement links TRBV6-6 to TRBJ1-1; D remains unclear. This CDR3 region has 13 residues. CDR1 and CDR2 (germline): MNHNY, SVGAGI (reference sequence). With 6 bases removed from V and 5 bases from J, the gap between germline ends came to 13 bases. CDR3 nucleotides: TGTGCCAGCAGCTGGAGTAGAAGGACTGAAGCTTTCTTT. Translation: CASSWSRRTEAFF.

The rearrangement links TRBV27 to TRBJ1-1; D is unclear. Germline-derived CDR1 and CDR2 are MNHEY and SMNVEV (reference sequence). The CDR3 sequence is 13 residues long. The ends were cut back, 5 bases at V and 1 base at J, with 8 bases in the middle. In DNA form, the CDR3 reads TGTGCCAGCAGTGTCTACAGGAACACTGAAGCTTTCTTT. It translates to CASSVYRNTEAFF.

In regard to this clone: The DNA is omitted, as the CDR3 cannot be located on it reliably, and the CDR3 follows TCRdb's listing. Other DNA variants within this sample encode the same CDR3. CDR3 region: CASSLVGSGTGELFF. The chain is built from TRBV7-7 and TRBJ2-2; the DNA was not used to check the table's D call, TRBD2. The CDR3 region is 15 residues in length, termini included. The germline gives CDR1 SSHAT, CDR2 FNYEAQ (reference sequence).

This clone was detected only once. The chain is built from TRBV4-1 and TRBJ2-5; weak D call: TRBD1 (5 bases). V gave up 1 base and J gave up 4 bases, with 7 bases separating them. CDR3 length equals 13 residues. The germline V gene encodes CDR1 MGHRA and CDR2 YSYEKL. CDR3: CASSQGRAETQYF. The DNA of the CDR3 is TGCGCCAGCAGCCAAGGCAGGGCAGAGACCCAGTACTTC.

This sequence joins TRBV6-4 and TRBJ2-1, with TRBD1 identical over 8 bases. CDR3 size: 16 residues. Germline CDR1 reads MRHNA; CDR2 reads SNTAGT. The J segment lost 1 base and the V segment lost 6 bases, leaving 8 bases of the junction unmatched. This chain's CDR3 is CASSHIYRGSYNEQFF. The CDR3 DNA follows: TGTGCCAGCAGCCATATCTACAGGGGGTCCTACAATGAGCAGTTCTTC.

J is TRBJ1-1 and V is TRBV4-1; 7 bases are shared with TRBD1. The CDR3 contains 14 residues. The germline gives CDR1 MGHRA, CDR2 YSYEKL. Trimming took 8 bases from V and 1 from J; bases not matched to a gene: 7. The CDR3, as DNA: TGCGCCAGCCACTGGGGACAGCCGAACACTGAAGCTTTCTTT. It codes for CASHWGQPNTEAFF.

In its sample, this clone was seen a few times. The chain uses TRBV5-1 and TRBJ1-1, with D possibly being TRBD1 (5 bases). There are 16 residues in the CDR3. Per germline, CDR1 SGHRS and CDR2 YFSETQ. The ends were cut back, 4 bases at V and 1 base at J, with 17 bases in the middle. CDR3 bases: TGCGCCAGCAGCCCGCAGGGTGTGTCGGCGAACACTGAAGCTTTCTTT. This codes for CASSPQGVSANTEAFF.

The CDR3 is CASRAGTVPRGTGELFF. The CDR3 DNA reads TGTGCCAGCAGAGCCGGGACAGTCCCTCGCGGCACCGGGGAGCTGTTTTTT. This chain joins TRBV5-8 and TRBJ2-2; TRBD1 matches 7 bases. The CDR3 totals 17 residues. Germline lookup yields CDR1 SGHTS and CDR2 YDEGEE. J was trimmed by 4 bases and V by 5 bases; bases with no gene match: 14.

This chain connects TRBV19 to TRBJ1-1; no reliable D call. V dropped 9 bases and J dropped 4 bases, with 18 bases sitting between them. From germline, CDR1 is LNHDA and CDR2 SQIVND (reference sequence). The CDR3 is made up of 14 amino acids. CDR3 sequence: CASTGSRFTTEAFF. CDR3 nucleotide sequence: TGTGCCAGCACCGGGTCCCGCTTTACCACTGAAGCTTTCTTT.

The V call is TRBV4-3, the J call TRBJ2-5; 12 bases map to TRBD2. V dropped 1 base and J dropped 1; count of bases not matched to a gene: 19. The germline CDR1 and CDR2 sequences are LGHNA and YSLEER. The CDR3 consists of 22 residues. The CDR3 DNA sequence: TGCGCCAGCAGCCAAGTGGGTTGGCGCTCTAGCGGGGGGGCGTCTCTCCAAGAGACCCAGTACTTC. Translated, it gives CASSQVGWRSSGGASLQETQYF.

V and J are TRBV10-3 and TRBJ1-3; D unclear. The germline CDR1 and CDR2 sequences are ENHRY and SYGVKD. This CDR3 has 15 amino acids. V shed 5 bases and J shed 3 bases, with 14 bases lying between them. CDR3 nucleotides: TGTGCCATCAGTCCCCGACTCGATGGTGGAAACACCATATATTTT. Protein sequence: CAISPRLDGGNTIYF.

The chain has TRBV19 and TRBJ1-5; D gene ambiguous. Trimming took 3 bases from V and 4 from J, leaving 13 bases between them. Per germline, CDR1 LNHDA and CDR2 SQIVND (reference sequence). This CDR3 region has 15 residues. CDR3 DNA sequence: TGTGCCAGTAGTATCCCCTCTGGAGGAAATCAGCCCCAGCATTTT. Its translation is CASSIPSGGNQPQHF.